This entry concerns a single T cell receptor beta chain. The germline gives CDR1 SGHTA, CDR2 FQGNSA. The CDR3 extends over 19 amino acids. Germline trimming cut 5 bases from V and 1 base from J; bases unmatched to any gene: 13. These data originate in a study of blood T cell repertoires in COVID-19. Study-level background: From the United States, Italy and Spain came samples of acute and convalescent COVID-19. Sample material is recorded as cDNA or gDNA derived from T cells, B-cell-depleted T cells, or PBMCs.

Sequencing was performed with immunoSEQ multiplex PCR; in TCRdb, only in-frame clones are kept and a portion is missing. The table has approximately 94,000 clones, 80% to 95% seen once. This clonotype was obtained from a man aged 45-65 years with active COVID-19. What was sequenced was peripheral blood. The chain is built from TRBV7-2 and TRBJ2-5; 13 bases map to TRBD2. The CDR3 loop is CASSQIPGTSGIPQETQYF. Written as DNA, the CDR3 is TGTGCCAGCAGCCAGATCCCCGGGACTAGCGGGATACCCCAAGAGACCCAGTACTTC.